This TCR beta chain came from a study of Graves' ophthalmopathy and Graves' hyperthyroidism. Overall study findings and caveats: Prediction of ophthalmopathy progression reached 70.59% sensitivity and approximately 73% specificity. A model of 13 signatures distinguished ophthalmopathy from stable hyperthyroidism at 85% to 90% sensitivity and roughly 80% specificity.

The TCR beta CDR3 regions underwent amplification from RNA transcripts. The workflow started with a first-round RT-PCR run with HTBI primers and then moved on to a second-round multiplex PCR. TCRdb re-analysed the multiplex PCR reads in MiXCR, keeping a single row per CDR3 protein. The sample includes roughly 160,000 distinct CDR3 sequences, roughly two fifths of them seen just once. The CDR3 runs to 15 residues. Germline V gives CDR1 SGDLS, CDR2 YYNGEE. The V end lost 4 bases, the J end lost 7 bases, and 15 bases lay between the germline ends. The PBMCs used were ones drawn from 10 ml of fresh peripheral blood. This clonotype showed up many times. Its antigen is still unknown.

This chain links TRBV9 with TRBJ1-6, with D possibly TRBD1 on 5 matching bases. This clonotype was obtained from a woman aged 40 to 50 with Graves' ophthalmopathy. Sequencing was carried out using peripheral blood. CDR3 protein: CASSPSGTWNSPLHF. For the CDR3, the DNA is TGTGCCAGCAGCCCCTCAGGGACGTGGAATTCACCCCTCCACTTT.